This TCR beta chain was recorded in a study of graft-versus-host responses after intestinal transplantation. About the study: Transplantation in recipients was multivisceral, liver-intestinal, or isolated intestinal.

This CDR3 is built from 15 residues. Trimming cost V 3 bases and J 2 bases, with 11 bases left between them. In germline, CDR1 is SGDLS, CDR2 YYNGEE. Assay used: immunoSEQ multiplex PCR; TCRdb lists only in-frame clones, some missing. The sample contains just under 100,000 clones, 75% to 95% of which appear only once. This chain joins TRBV9 and TRBJ2-2; perhaps TRBD2 as D (6 bases). Sequencing was performed on PBMCs, taken around 68 weeks after intestinal transplant. The TCR was taken from a human patient who received an intestinal transplant, so some T cells may come from the graft donor. DNA of the CDR3: TGTGCCAGCAGCGCCCGGGAGCTAAACACCGGGGAGCTGTTTTTT. This gives the protein CASSARELNTGELFF.